The clone carrying this TCR beta chain was detected only a few times. The treatment is: randomized to nivolumab then ipilimumab (arm A) or the reverse (arm B). No patient had prior DNA-damaging chemotherapy. From thawed PBMCs, live CD3+CD8+ cells negative for CD19 and CD56 were sorted. The germline CDR1 and CDR2 sequences are SGHDT and YYEEEE. V shed 2 bases, J shed 2 bases, and the junction held 3 bases outside the gene matches. This CDR3 is built from 15 residues. TCRdb keeps only in-frame clones here, not all; method: immunoSEQ multiplex PCR. The sample holds more than 7,500 clones, roughly 70% seen once. This entry is derived from a study of sequential checkpoint blockade in melanoma. Study details: First-line arms were nivolumab then ipilimumab, or the reverse, randomized 1:1. Maintenance nivolumab came after either treatment sequence.

The gene calls are TRBV5-6 and TRBJ1-5; TRBD1 aligns across 8 bases. The starting material was CD8+ T cells sorted from blood (inferred from file names), obtained from a patient given nivolumab and ipilimumab in sequence. The sequence was collected from a human donor with melanoma. The CDR3 reads CASSFSDRGNQPQHF. The CDR3 coding sequence is TGTGCCAGCAGCTTCTCGGACAGGGGCAATCAGCCCCAGCATTTT.